Sequencing of this T cell receptor beta chain was carried out in a study of T-cell reconstitution after alpha-beta-depleted transplantation in children. Trimming cost V 6 bases and J 0 bases, with 12 bases left between them. This CDR3 contains 15 residues. From germline, CDR1 is LGHNT and CDR2 FRNRAP. This clonotype appeared once. Unique molecular identifiers were incorporated when the TCRbeta library was constructed. TCRdb fed the PCR reads into MiXCR, producing one record per CDR3 protein. This sample has 500,000 or so distinct CDR3 sequences, with approximately 32% found just once. This receptor was taken from a human donor who donated a stem cell graft to a child with aplastic anemia. V usage is TRBV12-5 and J usage is TRBJ1-5, with a possible D match to TRBD1 (5 bases). The sequencing used PBMCs from the stem cell graft donor, collected from the stem cell graft. The CDR3 bases are TGTGCTAGTGGCCTACAGGTCTATAGCAATCAGCCCCAGCATTTT. It translates to CASGLQVYSNQPQHF.